The 23 T cell receptor beta chains in this list originate from one sample, sequenced in a study of response to subunit inactivated influenza vaccine. TCRdb fed the RT-PCR reads into MiXCR, producing one record per CDR3 protein. The sample lists roughly 500,000 distinct CDR3 sequences, more than 15% occurring once. Material: CD4+ T cells sorted from PBMCs, obtained 23 months after vaccination. The source of these receptors is a man aged 45 to 75 who received an inactivated influenza vaccine.

This clonotype was counted many times. J is TRBJ2-7 and V is TRBV20-1; perhaps D is TRBD1 or TRBD2 (5 bases each). Germline V lookup: CDR1 DFQATT, CDR2 SNEGSKA (reference sequence). The length of the CDR3 is 12 residues. The V end lost 3 bases, the J end lost 5 bases, and 11 bases lay between the germline ends. The CDR3 DNA is TGCAGTGCTAGCCGCCGGGGCGACGAGCAGTACTTC. Amino acid sequence: CSASRRGDEQYF.

This clonotype has only a few counts. The rearrangement uses TRBV11-2 and TRBJ2-1; TRBD1 is a possible D gene (5 bases). CDR1 and CDR2 (germline): SGHAT, FQNNGV. The CDR3 totals 15 residues. V dropped 1 base and J dropped 6 bases, with 13 bases sitting between them. CDR3 nucleotides: TGTGCCAGCAGCTTAGGTCAGGGTAAGGGCAATGAGCAGTTCTTC. Translation gives CASSLGQGKGNEQFF.

The V gene is TRBV6-5, the J gene TRBJ2-7; the D gene is possibly TRBD2 (6 bases). The V gene's germline CDR1 is MNHEY and CDR2 SVGAGI. Trimming pared 7 bases from V and 3 bases from J, leaving 10 bases between. The CDR3 is 12 residues long. CDR3 in DNA: TGTGCCAGCATGCGGCGGGACTACGAGCAGTACTTC. Translating gives CASMRRDYEQYF.

On this clonotype itself: Just one base apart from a much larger clone, this may be a read error. The chain uses TRBV29-1 and TRBJ2-1, with no clear D. The germline V gene has CDR1 SQVTM and CDR2 ANQGSEA. Trimming stripped 6 bases from V and 12 bases from J, with 18 bases between. This CDR3 has 12 residues. CDR3 in amino acids: CSVELYSVRQFF. The CDR3 DNA is TGCAGCGTCGAACTCTACAGTGTGAGGCAGTTCTTC.

The rearrangement joins TRBV20-1 to TRBJ1-5; TRBD1 aligns across 8 bases. Germline CDR1 and CDR2: DFQATT and SNEGSKA (reference sequence). Trimming at V came to 1 base and at J to 3 bases, leaving 5 bases not matched to a gene. The CDR3 covers 15 residues. CDR3 in DNA: TGCAGTGCTAGAGGGGTGACAGGGGACAATCAGCCCCAGCATTTT. Its protein is CSARGVTGDNQPQHF.

CDR3 loop: CASSLTGGPVAGELFF. The CDR3 DNA reads as TGCGCCAGCAGCCTAACGGGGGGGCCAGTCGCCGGGGAGCTGTTTTTT. The gene calls are TRBV5-1 and TRBJ2-2; TRBD2 agrees at 8 bases. V lost 4 bases, J lost 6 bases, and 11 bases stayed unmatched. Germline values: CDR1 SGHRS, CDR2 YFSETQ. The CDR3 is 16 amino acids. Drawing the rest from reference TRBV5-1 and TRBJ2-2, the complete variable domain is KAGVTQTPRYLIKTRGQQVTLSCSPISGHRSVSWYQQTPGQGLQFLFEYFSETQRNKGNFPGRFSGRQFSNSRSEMNVSTLELGDSALYLCASSLTGGPVAGELFFGEGSRLTVL.

The rearrangement uses TRBV7-9 and TRBJ2-2, with D unresolved. The CDR3 sequence is 14 residues long. Germline loops: CDR1 SEHNR, CDR2 FQNEAQ (reference sequence). V was trimmed by 5 bases and J by 6 bases, leaving 13 bases between them. CDR3 sequence: CASSPGRVAGELFF. The CDR3 nucleotides read TGTGCCAGCAGCCCCGGACGGGTAGCCGGGGAGCTGTTTTTT.

This clonotype appeared a few times. CDR3 amino acids: CSAPPPGRSTDTQYF. Here the CDR3 DNA reads TGCAGTGCCCCGCCCCCAGGACGGTCCACAGATACGCAGTATTTT. The rearrangement links TRBV20-1 to TRBJ2-3; D call uncertain. CDR3 length: 15 amino acids. The germline gives CDR1 DFQATT, CDR2 SNEGSKA (reference sequence). V was shortened by 6 bases and J by 2 bases, with 18 bases between the two germline ends.

The chain is built from TRBV18 and TRBJ2-3; D is unresolved. Germline CDR1 and CDR2: KGHSH and LQKENI. This CDR3 is built from 13 residues. V was clipped by 0 bases and J by 2 bases, with 3 bases between them. The CDR3 DNA is TGTGCCAGCTCACCACCATACACAGATACGCAGTATTTT. Its protein is CASSPPYTDTQYF.

The rearrangement links TRBV5-1 to TRBJ1-4; D uncertain. Deletions cut 1 base from V and 0 bases from J, with 13 bases between. The germline V gene encodes CDR1 SGHRS and CDR2 YFSETQ. The CDR3 contains 17 residues. CDR3 coding DNA: TGCGCCAGCAGCTTGAGGACCCGGGTTACAACTAATGAAAAACTGTTTTTT. It is translated as CASSLRTRVTTNEKLFF. The full variable domain, completed using reference TRBV5-1 and TRBJ1-4, is KAGVTQTPRYLIKTRGQQVTLSCSPISGHRSVSWYQQTPGQGLQFLFEYFSETQRNKGNFPGRFSGRQFSNSRSEMNVSTLELGDSALYLCASSLRTRVTTNEKLFFGSGTQLSVL.

There are a few counts of this clonotype. The V gene is TRBV27, the J gene TRBJ2-1, with D maybe TRBD1 (6 bases). Germline CDR1 MNHEY, CDR2 SMNVEV (reference sequence). The CDR3 loop spans 14 amino acids. Trimming pared 3 bases from V and 8 bases from J, leaving 14 bases between. The CDR3 coding sequence is TGTGCCAGCAGTTTGGAGGTGGACAGCGATGAGCAGTTCTTC. Its translation is CASSLEVDSDEQFF.

V and J are TRBV20-1 and TRBJ2-7, with D perhaps matching TRBD2 (5 bases). The ends were cut back, 0 bases at V and 4 bases at J, with 7 bases in the middle. The germline gives CDR1 DFQATT, CDR2 SNEGSKA (reference sequence). The CDR3 runs 12 residues. The CDR3 nucleotides read TGCAGTGCTAGAGAGGGGAGATACGAGCAGTACTTC. Encoded protein: CSAREGRYEQYF.

This clonotype was recorded a few times. The chain is built from TRBV10-3 and TRBJ2-7, with D perhaps TRBD1 or TRBD2 (6 bases each). Germline-derived CDR1 and CDR2 are ENHRY and SYGVKD. Trimming took 6 bases from V and 2 from J, leaving 8 bases between them. This CDR3 is 12 amino acids long. The CDR3 protein is CAIRGGPYEQYF. The CDR3 nucleotides are TGTGCCATCAGAGGGGGGCCCTACGAGCAGTACTTC.

There are a few counts of this clonotype. The rearrangement uses TRBV20-1 and TRBJ1-1; D remains unclear. V was cut by 6 bases and J by 2 bases, with 13 bases left in between. The CDR3 totals 13 residues. Germline loops: CDR1 DFQATT, CDR2 SNEGSKA (reference sequence). Here the CDR3 reads CSATGPANTEAFF. In DNA form, the CDR3 reads TGCAGTGCGACCGGACCGGCAAACACTGAAGCTTTCTTT.

The chain links TRBV4-3 to TRBJ2-1; possibly TRBD2 for D (7 bases). The CDR3 extends over 15 amino acids. From germline, CDR1 is LGHNA and CDR2 YSLEER. Trimming shortened V by 0 bases and J by 5 bases, and 11 bases separated the two germline ends. CDR3 bases: TGCGCCAGCAGCCAAGATTCGGGGGGCAACAATGAGCAGTTCTTC. It encodes CASSQDSGGNNEQFF.

In its sample, this clonotype was seen a few times. This rearrangement joins TRBV9 to TRBJ2-3, with a possible D match to TRBD1 (6 bases). Looked up from germline, CDR1 is SGDLS and CDR2 is YYNGEE. The CDR3 length is 15 residues. Trimming shortened V by 0 bases and J by 8 bases, and 16 bases separated the two germline ends. Here the CDR3 DNA reads TGTGCCAGCAGCGTAGGGGACACCGCACACGGTACGCAGTATTTT. This sequence encodes CASSVGDTAHGTQYF.

The chain combines TRBV18 with TRBJ2-2, with 9 nucleotides matching TRBD1. Germline V gene data show CDR1 as KGHSH and CDR2 as LQKENI. J lost 3 bases, V lost 8 bases, and 4 bases had no gene match. The CDR3 runs to 14 residues. CDR3 in DNA: TGTGCCAGCAACCGGGACAGGGACACCGGGGAGCTGTTTTTT. Protein: CASNRDRDTGELFF. The entire variable domain, with the rest obtained from reference TRBV18 and TRBJ2-2, is as follows: NAGVMQNPRHLVRRRGQEARLRCSPMKGHSHVYWYRQLPEEGLKFMVYLQKENIIDESGMPKERFSAEFPKEGPSILRIQQVVRGDSAAYFCASNRDRDTGELFFGEGSRLTVL.

This clonotype came up a few times. One junction end does not reproduce the germline sequence, and a read error may be involved. The V gene is TRBV7-7, the J gene TRBJ2-2, with D uncertain. The CDR3 sequence is 13 residues long. Germline V lookup: CDR1 SSHAT, CDR2 FNYEAQ (reference sequence). CDR3 DNA sequence: TGTGCTAGCAGCTTAGTAGCCTCCGGGGAGCTGTTTTTT. It encodes CASSLVASGELFF.

The V and J genes are TRBV3-1 and TRBJ2-5, with TRBD2 matching 8 bases. Germline V gene lookup returns CDR1 LGHDT and CDR2 YNNKEL (reference sequence). V lost 2 bases, J lost 4 bases, and 18 bases stayed unmatched. This CDR3 has 19 amino acids. CDR3 sequence reads: CASSQSSPWTGGPGETQYF. The CDR3 DNA is TGTGCCAGCAGCCAATCAAGCCCGTGGACGGGGGGGCCGGGAGAGACCCAGTACTTC.

A few counts support this clonotype. The rearrangement links TRBV28 to TRBJ2-1; TRBD1 aligns across 9 bases. CDR1 and CDR2 (germline): MDHEN, SYDVKM. The CDR3 contains 14 residues. V lost 7 bases to trimming and J lost 9 bases; unmatched junction nucleotides: 10. The CDR3 nucleotides read TGTGCCAGCACCCGGACAGGGGAAGCCCGTGAGCAGTTCTTC. Its protein product is CASTRTGEAREQFF.

The rearrangement joins TRBV28 to TRBJ2-3; 7 bases match TRBD2. Germline V gene sequence: CDR1 MDHEN, CDR2 SYDVKM. This CDR3 region has 15 residues. The junction had 9 bases not matched to a gene; V was cut back by 3 bases and J by 6 bases. The chain's CDR3 is CASSLLAAKGDTQYF. DNA of the CDR3: TGTGCCAGCAGTTTGCTAGCGGCGAAGGGTGATACGCAGTATTTT.

In its sample, this clonotype was seen many times. The V call is TRBV29-1, the J call TRBJ2-1, with a possible D match to TRBD2 (5 bases). Germline V CDR1 and CDR2: SQVTM, ANQGSEA. V was trimmed by 4 bases and J by 4 bases, leaving 17 bases between them. There are 15 residues in the CDR3. As DNA, the CDR3 is TGCAGCGTTGGCGGGTTTGTTCGGCCATACAATGAGCAGTTCTTC. Encoded protein: CSVGGFVRPYNEQFF.

A few counts support this clonotype. The V and J genes are TRBV20-1 and TRBJ2-7; TRBD2 matches at 9 bases. Germline CDR1 DFQATT, CDR2 SNEGSKA (reference sequence). V dropped 4 bases and J dropped 2; count of bases not matched to a gene: 3. CDR3 size: 13 residues. The CDR3 nucleotides read TGCAGTGCTAATAGCGGGGGTACCTACGAGCAGTACTTC. Protein: CSANSGGTYEQYF.